These 10 T cell receptor beta chains were sequenced from one sample in a study of T cell responses to AZD1222 COVID-19 vaccine (dated by TCRdb to the early 2020s). The library was generated by the immunoSEQ multiplex PCR assay. The immuneACCESS repertoire file appears here via TCRdb, limited to in-frame rearrangements. These files lack a portion of the clones; in checked studies, under half of the deficit traces to unresolved V genes, and the cause of the others is not known. This sample has about 130,000 clones in its table, and 89% of those were observed once. The ten largest clones capture around 5.9% of the sample. Explained via the paper, the time point label denotes: baseline before first vaccination. This specimen was peripheral blood, taken on day 0 of AZD1222 vaccination. These TCRs come from an adult in good health.

This clone showed up just once. The chain links TRBV27 to TRBJ1-6; weak D call: TRBD1 (6 bases). The CDR3 length is 15 residues. The germline gives CDR1 MNHEY, CDR2 SMNVEV (reference sequence). V was cut by 7 bases and J by 7 bases, with 17 bases left in between. The CDR3 DNA reads as TGTGCCAGCACTCAGAATACAGGGTACAATTCACCCCTCCACTTT. Protein: CASTQNTGYNSPLHF.

The genes are TRBV3-1 (or the pseudogene TRBV3-2) and TRBJ1-1; no definite D call. This CDR3 is 11 amino acids long. Trimming took off 4 bases at V and 11 bases at J, with 11 bases between the two ends. From germline, CDR1 is LGHDT and CDR2 YNNKEL (reference sequence). CDR3 coding DNA: TGTGCCAGCAGCCTCGAGAGGGTGGCTTTCTTT. It yields the protein CASSLERVAFF.

This chain links TRBV5-1 with TRBJ2-7; D may be TRBD1 or TRBD2 (5 bases each). Looked up from germline, CDR1 is SGHRS and CDR2 is YFSETQ. This CDR3 is 15 amino acids long. The germline V and J ends were trimmed by 0 bases and 3 bases, with 13 bases remaining between them. CDR3 nucleotide sequence: TGCGCCAGCAGCTTGGAGGGGACGGCCTTCTACGAGCAGTACTTC. It encodes CASSLEGTAFYEQYF.

The J gene is TRBJ2-5, the V gene TRBV27; D is unresolved. V was pared by 8 bases and J by 2 bases, with 18 bases between. CDR1 and CDR2 from the germline V gene are MNHEY and SMNVEV (reference sequence). This CDR3 region has 15 residues. The CDR3 DNA reads TGTGCCAGCGCCGATCCTAGAAGACCTCAAGAGACCCAGTACTTC. The encoded protein is CASADPRRPQETQYF.

The chain employs TRBV10-2 and TRBJ1-2; D remains unclear. Trimming shortened V by 7 bases and J by 5 bases, and 14 bases separated the two germline ends. CDR3 length equals 13 residues. CDR1 and CDR2 (germline): WSHSY, SAAADI. This CDR3 is CASTLEGGYGYTF. The DNA for the CDR3 is TGCGCCAGCACCTTGGAGGGTGGTTATGGCTACACCTTC.

The chain is built from TRBV6-5 and TRBJ1-1; D remains unclear. The germline V and J ends were trimmed by 6 bases and 7 bases, with 18 bases remaining between them. CDR1 and CDR2 from the germline V gene are MNHEY and SVGAGI. This CDR3 has 14 amino acids. The CDR3: CASSNDKNYGEAFF. The CDR3 nucleotides read TGTGCCAGCAGCAACGACAAGAATTACGGTGAAGCTTTCTTT.

This rearrangement joins TRBV30 to TRBJ1-5; perhaps TRBD1 as D (5 bases). Germline lookup yields CDR1 GTSNPN and CDR2 SVGIG (reference sequence). V was pared by 5 bases and J by 2 bases, with 10 bases between. This CDR3 has 13 residues. The CDR3 loop is CAWALGGNQPQHF. DNA of the CDR3: TGTGCCTGGGCGTTGGGGGGCAATCAGCCCCAGCATTTT.

The V gene is TRBV7-9, the J gene TRBJ1-1, with a weak D call TRBD1 (5 bases). Germline values: CDR1 SEHNR, CDR2 FQNEAQ (reference sequence). V was clipped by 5 bases and J by 0 bases, with 13 bases between them. CDR3 length: 15 residues. The CDR3 sequence is CASSDMGPMNTEAFF. The CDR3 DNA follows: TGTGCCAGCAGCGACATGGGACCGATGAACACTGAAGCTTTCTTT.

This clone was counted once. The genes are TRBV15 and TRBJ1-6; 7 bases fit TRBD1. Germline trimming cut 3 bases from V and 10 bases from J; bases unmatched to any gene: 6. This CDR3 comprises 14 residues. Looked up from germline, CDR1 is LNHNV and CDR2 is YYDKDF (reference sequence). CDR3 coding DNA: TGTGCCACCAGCAGCCGAGGGGGCGAGTCACCCCTCCACTTT. It codes for CATSSRGGESPLHF.

V gene TRBV5-4 combines with J gene TRBJ1-4; D perhaps matches TRBD1 (6 bases). Trimming left V 5 bases short and J 3 bases short, with 11 bases between. Looked up from germline, CDR1 is SGHNT and CDR2 is YYREEE (reference sequence). This CDR3 region has 14 residues. The CDR3 spells CASSFRGPNEKLFF. The CDR3 DNA reads TGTGCCAGCAGTTTCAGGGGTCCTAATGAAAAACTGTTTTTT.